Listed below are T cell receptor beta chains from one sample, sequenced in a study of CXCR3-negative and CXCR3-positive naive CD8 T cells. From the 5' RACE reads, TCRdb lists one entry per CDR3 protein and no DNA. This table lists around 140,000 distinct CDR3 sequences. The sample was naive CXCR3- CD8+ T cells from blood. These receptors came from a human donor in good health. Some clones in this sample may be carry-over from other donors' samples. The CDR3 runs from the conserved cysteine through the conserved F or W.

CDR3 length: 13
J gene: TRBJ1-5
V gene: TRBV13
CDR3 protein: CASSKGPNQPQHF

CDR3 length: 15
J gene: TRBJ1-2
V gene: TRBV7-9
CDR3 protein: CASSLESGQLYGYTF

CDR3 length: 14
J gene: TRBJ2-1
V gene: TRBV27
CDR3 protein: CASSFASGYNEQFF

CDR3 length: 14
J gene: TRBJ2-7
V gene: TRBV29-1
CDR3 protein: CSAQLAESSYEQYF

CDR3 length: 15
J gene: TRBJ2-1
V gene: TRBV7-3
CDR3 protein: CASSLRGTTINEQFF

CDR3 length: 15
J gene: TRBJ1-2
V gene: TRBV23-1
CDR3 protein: CASSQSFRDDYGYTF

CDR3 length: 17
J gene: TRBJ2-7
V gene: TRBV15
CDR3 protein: CATSPRDSPKGYYEQYF

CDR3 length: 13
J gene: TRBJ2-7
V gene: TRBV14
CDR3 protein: CASSHEQGHEQYF

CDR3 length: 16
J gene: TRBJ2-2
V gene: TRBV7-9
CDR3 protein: CAGSLEVRVRTGELFF

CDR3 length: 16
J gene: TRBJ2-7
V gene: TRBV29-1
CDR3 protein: CSVEASSGGVIYEQYF

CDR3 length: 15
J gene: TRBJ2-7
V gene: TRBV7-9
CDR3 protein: CASSLTGHLLYEQYF

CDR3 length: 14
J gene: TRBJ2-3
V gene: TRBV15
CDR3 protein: CATTDDRSTDTQYF

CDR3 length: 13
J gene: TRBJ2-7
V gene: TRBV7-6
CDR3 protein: CASSLSGSYEQYF

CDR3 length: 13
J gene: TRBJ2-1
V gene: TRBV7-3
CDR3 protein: CASSPTDINEQFF

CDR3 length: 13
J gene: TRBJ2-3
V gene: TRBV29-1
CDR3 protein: CSVSLQNTDTQYF

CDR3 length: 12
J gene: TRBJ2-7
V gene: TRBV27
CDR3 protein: CASSPQGAEQYF

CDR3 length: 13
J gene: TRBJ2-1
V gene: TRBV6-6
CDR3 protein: CASSYSTYNEQFF

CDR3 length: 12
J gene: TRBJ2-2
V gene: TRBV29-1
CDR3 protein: CSVAENTGELFF

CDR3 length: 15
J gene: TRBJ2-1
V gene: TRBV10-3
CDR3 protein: CAIRDQGMPYNEQFF

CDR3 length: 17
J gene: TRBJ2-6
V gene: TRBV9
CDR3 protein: CASSPHPDRPGANVLTF

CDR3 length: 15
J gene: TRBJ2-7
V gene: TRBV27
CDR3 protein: CASTYFGGGDYEQYF

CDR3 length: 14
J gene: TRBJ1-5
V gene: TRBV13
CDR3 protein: CASSHGGRNQPQHF

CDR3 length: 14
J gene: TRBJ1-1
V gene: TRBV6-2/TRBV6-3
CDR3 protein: CASRPPGQVTEAFF

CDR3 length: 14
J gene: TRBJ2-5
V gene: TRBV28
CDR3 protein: CASRTQASQETQYF

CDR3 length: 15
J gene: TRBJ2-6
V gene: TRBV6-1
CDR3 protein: CASRPSGGGANVLTF

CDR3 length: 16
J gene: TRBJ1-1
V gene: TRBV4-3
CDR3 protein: CASSLIYGRGGSEAFF

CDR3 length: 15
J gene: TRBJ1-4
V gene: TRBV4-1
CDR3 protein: CASSQPDTINEKLFF

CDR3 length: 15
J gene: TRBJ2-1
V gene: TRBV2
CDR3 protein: CASRTRVSDYNEQFF

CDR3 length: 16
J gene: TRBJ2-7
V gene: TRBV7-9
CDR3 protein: CASSQTYGLDRDKEYF

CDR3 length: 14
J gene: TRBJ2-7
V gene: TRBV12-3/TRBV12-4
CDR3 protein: CASSSSSGTDEQYF

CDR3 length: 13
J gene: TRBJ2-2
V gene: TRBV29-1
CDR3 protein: CSVSPGFTGELFF

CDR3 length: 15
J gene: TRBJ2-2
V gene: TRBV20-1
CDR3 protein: CSASLGQGNTGELFF

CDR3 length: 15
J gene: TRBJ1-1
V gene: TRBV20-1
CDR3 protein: CSARDWDQIGTEAFF

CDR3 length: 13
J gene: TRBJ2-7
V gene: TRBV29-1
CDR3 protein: CSVEGQGIYEQYF

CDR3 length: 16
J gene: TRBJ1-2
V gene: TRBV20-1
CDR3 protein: CSARAREGPQGYGYTF

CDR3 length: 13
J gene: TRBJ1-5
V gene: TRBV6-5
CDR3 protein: CASSWTSNQPQHF

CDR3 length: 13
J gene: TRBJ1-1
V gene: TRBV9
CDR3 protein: CASSTQTDTEAFF

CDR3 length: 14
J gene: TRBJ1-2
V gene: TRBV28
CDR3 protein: CASSLSGTNYGYTF

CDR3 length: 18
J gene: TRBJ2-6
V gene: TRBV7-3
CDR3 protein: CASSPRDRGLSGANVLTF

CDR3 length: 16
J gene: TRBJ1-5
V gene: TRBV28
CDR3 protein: CASSFFFQGGNQPQHF

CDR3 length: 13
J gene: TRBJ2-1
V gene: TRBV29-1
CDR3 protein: CSARQTDNNEQFF

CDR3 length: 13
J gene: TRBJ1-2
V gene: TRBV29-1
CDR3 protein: CSVERDSYYGYTF

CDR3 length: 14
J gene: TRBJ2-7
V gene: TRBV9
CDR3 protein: CASSLGQGADEQYF

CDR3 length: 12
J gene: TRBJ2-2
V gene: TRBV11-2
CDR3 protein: CASSLITGELFF

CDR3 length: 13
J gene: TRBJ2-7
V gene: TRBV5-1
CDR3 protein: CASSFGTDLEQYF

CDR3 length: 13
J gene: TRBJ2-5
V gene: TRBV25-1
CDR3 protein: CASRTGGTETQYF

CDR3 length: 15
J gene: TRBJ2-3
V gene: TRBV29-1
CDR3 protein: CSVLGLAGETDTQYF

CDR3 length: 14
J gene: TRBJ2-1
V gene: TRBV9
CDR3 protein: CASSAETGFGEQFF

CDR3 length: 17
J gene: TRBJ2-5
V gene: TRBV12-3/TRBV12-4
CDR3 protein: CASSVSLRDRGQETQYF

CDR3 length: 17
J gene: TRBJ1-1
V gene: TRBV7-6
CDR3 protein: CTSSLGRGGVMNTEAFF

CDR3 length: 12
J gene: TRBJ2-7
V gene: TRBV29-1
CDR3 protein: CSVGVGNYEQYF

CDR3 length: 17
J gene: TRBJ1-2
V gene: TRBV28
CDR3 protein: CASSLRGTGGAFYGYTF

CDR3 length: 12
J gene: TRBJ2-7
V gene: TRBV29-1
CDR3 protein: CSVVEGSYEQYF